Sequencing of this T cell receptor (beta chain) was carried out in a study of T cells in Graves' hyperthyroidism and ophthalmopathy. As for the study in general: At initial diagnosis, before any treatment had begun, peripheral blood was obtained.

The source material, RNA transcripts, was used to amplify TCR beta CDR3 regions. The study used the HTBI primer set for a first-round RT-PCR of the TCR CDR3. TCRdb used MiXCR to reprocess the multiplex PCR reads, holding one entry per CDR3 protein. The table lists around 440,000 distinct CDR3 sequences, 15% to 18% of them singletons. With 4 bases removed from V and 4 bases from J, the gap between germline ends came to 13 bases. Germline CDR1 GTSNPN, CDR2 SVGIG (reference sequence). The CDR3 has 13 residues. This clonotype was observed at least ten times. The chain uses TRBV30 and TRBJ1-2; D not resolved. The TCR originated in a woman aged 18-30 years with Graves' hyperthyroidism. Sequenced material: blood. Here the CDR3 reads CAWTYPLAYGYTF. In nucleotides, the CDR3 is TGTGCCTGGACCTATCCGTTGGCCTATGGCTACACCTTC.